The T cell receptor (beta chain) under discussion was sequenced for a study of identifying expanded T cells in peripheral blood. Sequenced by immunoSEQ multiplex PCR; TCRdb stores in-frame clones only, minus some. The repertoire holds tens of thousands of clones, with roughly 87% as singletons. No infections or other immune events were documented during collection. Concerning this clone itself: Its antigen remains unidentified.

Study-wide results and limits: Across healthy donors, higher total template counts meant significantly greater roughly 2-week count variance. Technical replicates showed around 1.1 changed clones; around 2 weeks 15 to 20; four weeks 19.

The CDR3 covers 13 residues. The V gene's germline CDR1 is SGHTA and CDR2 FQGTGA. With 5 bases removed from V and 3 bases from J, the gap between germline ends came to 11 bases. The sequenced material came from blood. This sequence originates from a person aged 18 to 75 in good health. V and J are TRBV7-3 and TRBJ2-7; D uncertain. CDR3 bases: TGTGCCAGCAGCCCCGATCTTCTCTACGAGCAGTACTTC. Its translation: CASSPDLLYEQYF.